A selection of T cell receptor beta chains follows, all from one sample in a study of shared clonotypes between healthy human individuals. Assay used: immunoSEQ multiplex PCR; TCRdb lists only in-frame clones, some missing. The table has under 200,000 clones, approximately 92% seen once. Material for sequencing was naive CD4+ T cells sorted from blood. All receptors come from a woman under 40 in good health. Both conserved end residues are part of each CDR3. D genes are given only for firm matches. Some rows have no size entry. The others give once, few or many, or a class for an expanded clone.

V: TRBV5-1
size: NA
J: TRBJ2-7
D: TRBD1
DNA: TGCGCCAGCAGCCCAGGGGGTGTATACGAGCAGTACTTC
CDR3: CASSPGGVYEQYF

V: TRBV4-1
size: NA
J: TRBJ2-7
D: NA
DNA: TGCGCCAGCAGCCGAACTAGGGGGGGTTCCTACGAGCAGTACTTC
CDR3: CASSRTRGGSYEQYF

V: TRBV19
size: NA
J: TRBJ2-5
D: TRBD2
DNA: TGTGCCAGTAGTACCCTAGCGGGAGGCGGAGAGACCCAGTACTTC
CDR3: CASSTLAGGGETQYF

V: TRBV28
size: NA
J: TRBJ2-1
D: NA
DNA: TGTGCCAGCATCCCCGGGACGGCCTACAATGAGCAGTTCTTC
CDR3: CASIPGTAYNEQFF

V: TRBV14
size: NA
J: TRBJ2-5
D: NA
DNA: TGTGCCAGCAGCCCCCAGGTTGACGAGACCCAGTACTTC
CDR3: CASSPQVDETQYF

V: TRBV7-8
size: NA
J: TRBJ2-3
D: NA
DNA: TGTGCCAGCAGCTTAGCTCGCCTGAGAGACACAGATACGCAGTATTTT
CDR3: CASSLARLRDTDTQYF

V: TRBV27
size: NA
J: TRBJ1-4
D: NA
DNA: TGTGCCAGCAGTTCATCACGAAATGAAAAACTGTTTTTT
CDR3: CASSSSRNEKLFF

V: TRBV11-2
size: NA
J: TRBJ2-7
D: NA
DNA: TGTGCCAGCAGCCCGTTGCTTGGAGAAGGACTCTACGAGCAGTACTTC
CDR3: CASSPLLGEGLYEQYF

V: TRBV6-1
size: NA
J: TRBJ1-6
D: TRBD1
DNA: TGTGCCAGCAGAACCCGGGGACAGACTAATTCACCCCTCCACTTT
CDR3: CASRTRGQTNSPLHF

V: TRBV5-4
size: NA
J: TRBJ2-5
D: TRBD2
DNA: TGTGCCAGCAGAAGGCTTAGCGGGGAGACCCAGTACTTC
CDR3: CASRRLSGETQYF

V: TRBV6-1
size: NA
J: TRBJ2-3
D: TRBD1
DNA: TGTGCCAGCAGTGAAGGTGGGGACAGCGATACGCAGTATTTT
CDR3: CASSEGGDSDTQYF

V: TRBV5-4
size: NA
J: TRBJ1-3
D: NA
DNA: TGTGCCAGCAGCTTGGGGACGAGGGGGAACTCTGGAAACACCATATATTTT
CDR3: CASSLGTRGNSGNTIYF

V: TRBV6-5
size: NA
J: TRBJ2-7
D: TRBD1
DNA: TGTGCCAGCAGTTACTCTACACAGGGGATCTACGAGCAGTACTTC
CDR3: CASSYSTQGIYEQYF

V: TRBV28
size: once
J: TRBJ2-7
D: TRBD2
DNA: TGTGCCAGCAGTTCTCCCTCTACTAGCGGGAGAACCTACGAGCAGTACTTC
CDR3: CASSSPSTSGRTYEQYF

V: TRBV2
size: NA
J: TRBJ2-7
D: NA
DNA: TGTGCCAGCAGACCCCAAGGGACAAGGGGTATCTACGAGCAGTACTTC
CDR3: CASRPQGTRGIYEQYF

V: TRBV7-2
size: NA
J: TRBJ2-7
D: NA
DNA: TGTGCCAGCAGCTTTTCTGGGTTGGGGACCTACGAGCAGTACTTC
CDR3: CASSFSGLGTYEQYF

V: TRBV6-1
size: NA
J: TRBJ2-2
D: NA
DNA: TGTGCCAGCAGTGCGTCGGGGGCGACCGGGGAGCTGTTTTTT
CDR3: CASSASGATGELFF

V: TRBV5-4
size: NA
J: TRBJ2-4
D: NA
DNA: TGTGCCAGCAGCTTGACGGACCTAGCCAAAAACATTCAGTACTTC
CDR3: CASSLTDLAKNIQYF

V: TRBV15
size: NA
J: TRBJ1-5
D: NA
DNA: TGTGCCACCAGCAGAGATTCCGGGGGTGGAGTTAGCAATCAGCCCCAGCATTTT
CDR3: CATSRDSGGGVSNQPQHF

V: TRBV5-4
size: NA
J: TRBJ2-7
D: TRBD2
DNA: TGTGCCAGCAGCTTGGTAGGGCGGGAGCAATTATACGAGCAGTACTTC
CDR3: CASSLVGREQLYEQYF